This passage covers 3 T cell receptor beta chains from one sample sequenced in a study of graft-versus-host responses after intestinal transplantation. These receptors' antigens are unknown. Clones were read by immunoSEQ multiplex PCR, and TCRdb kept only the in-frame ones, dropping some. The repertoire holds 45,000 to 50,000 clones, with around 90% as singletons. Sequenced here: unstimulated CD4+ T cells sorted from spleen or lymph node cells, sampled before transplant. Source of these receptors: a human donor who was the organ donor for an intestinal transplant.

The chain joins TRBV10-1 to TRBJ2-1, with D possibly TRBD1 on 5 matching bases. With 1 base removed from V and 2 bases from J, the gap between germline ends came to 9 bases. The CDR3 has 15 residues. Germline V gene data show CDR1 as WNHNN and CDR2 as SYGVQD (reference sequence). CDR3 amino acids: CASSELEDTYNEQFF. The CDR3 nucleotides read TGCGCCAGCAGTGAGTTAGAGGACACCTACAATGAGCAGTTCTTC.

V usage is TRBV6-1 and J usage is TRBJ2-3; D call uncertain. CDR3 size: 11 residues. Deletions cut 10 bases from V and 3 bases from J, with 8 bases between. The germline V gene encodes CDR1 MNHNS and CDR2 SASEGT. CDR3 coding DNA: TGTGCCATCGGTGGGACAGATACGCAGTATTTT. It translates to CAIGGTDTQYF.

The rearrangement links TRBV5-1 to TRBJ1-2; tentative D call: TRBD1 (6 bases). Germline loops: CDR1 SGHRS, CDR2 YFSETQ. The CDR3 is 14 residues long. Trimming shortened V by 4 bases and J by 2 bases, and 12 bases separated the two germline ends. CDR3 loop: CASSPTGGNYGYTF. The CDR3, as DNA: TGCGCCAGCAGCCCCACGGGGGGCAACTATGGCTACACCTTC.